This entry lists 23 T cell receptor beta chains sequenced from one sample in a study of blood T cell repertoires in COVID-19. Only in-frame clones appear in the TCRdb table, and some are missing; sequencing was by immunoSEQ multiplex PCR. The repertoire has fewer than 250,000 clones, 84% of them found once; the top ten carry less than 7%. The sequenced material came from PBMCs or T cells enriched from blood (not recorded which). Receptors were obtained from a middle-aged woman who had recovered from COVID-19.

This clone has a handful of counts. The rearrangement uses TRBV2 and TRBJ1-5; D is uncertain. The CDR3 sequence is 14 residues long. Germline CDR1 SNHLY, CDR2 FYNNEI. Trimming removed 0 bases from V and 8 bases from J, with 11 bases in between. In DNA form, the CDR3 reads TGTGCCAGCAGTGAAGCGCAATTCGGAGAGCCCCAGCATTTT. This gives the protein CASSEAQFGEPQHF.

This chain connects TRBV19 to TRBJ2-3, with 10 bases matching TRBD2. Per germline, CDR1 LNHDA and CDR2 SQIVND (reference sequence). With 1 base clipped from V and 2 bases from J, the junction kept 3 bases outside the gene matches. CDR3 length: 16 amino acids. This CDR3 is CASSIGSGGDTDTQYF. For the CDR3, the DNA is TGTGCCAGTAGTATAGGAAGCGGGGGGGACACAGATACGCAGTATTTT.

The chain employs TRBV5-4 and TRBJ2-1; 9 bases map to TRBD1. The V gene's germline CDR1 is SGHNT and CDR2 YYREEE (reference sequence). The CDR3 extends over 17 amino acids. V lost 4 bases, J lost 4 bases, and 12 bases stayed unmatched. CDR3 bases: TGTGCCAGCAGCAGGGGCGGGGACAGGGAATTATACAATGAGCAGTTCTTC. It specifies CASSRGGDRELYNEQFF.

The chain links TRBV9 to TRBJ2-1; tentatively, D is TRBD1 (6 bases). V was trimmed by 6 bases and J by 5 bases, leaving 15 bases between them. The CDR3 contains 14 residues. Germline CDR1 reads SGDLS; CDR2 reads YYNGEE. CDR3 sequence reads: CASTWGPGDNEQFF. The CDR3 nucleotides are TGTGCCAGCACCTGGGGACCAGGGGACAATGAGCAGTTCTTC.

The chain couples TRBV4-2 to TRBJ2-7; 8 bases are a match to TRBD2. Per the germline V gene, CDR1 is LGHNA and CDR2 is YNFKEQ. The CDR3 has 15 amino acids. V gave up 4 bases and J gave up 4 bases; unmatched junction bases: 9. CDR3 sequence (DNA): TGTGCCAGCAGCCCCGATCGGAGCGGGAGATACGAGCAGTACTTC. Translation gives CASSPDRSGRYEQYF.

This chain links TRBV19 with TRBJ2-7; possibly TRBD1 for D (6 bases). Trimming left V 3 bases short and J 3 bases short, with 15 bases between. This CDR3 contains 15 residues. Germline assignment: CDR1 LNHDA and CDR2 SQIVND (reference sequence). CDR3 protein: CASSIPRPTGYEQYV. CDR3 coding DNA: TGTGCCAGTAGTATCCCTCGACCGACAGGCTACGAGCAGTACGTC.

The V call is TRBV5-1, the J call TRBJ2-1; D is unresolved. With 0 bases removed from V and 10 bases from J, the gap between germline ends came to 5 bases. The CDR3 is 11 residues long. Germline V CDR1 and CDR2: SGHRS, YFSETQ. The CDR3 coding sequence is TGCGCCAGCAGCTTGGGAGTGGAGCAGTTCTTC. It is translated as CASSLGVEQFF.

This chain uses TRBV5-1 with TRBJ2-5, with 9 bases lining up with TRBD1. Unmatched junction bases numbered 2, after V lost 4 bases and J lost 1 base. CDR1 is SGHRS, CDR2 YFSETQ, per germline. The CDR3 loop spans 14 amino acids. The CDR3 sequence is CASSPTGGQETQYF. The DNA for the CDR3 is TGCGCCAGCAGCCCGACAGGGGGCCAAGAGACCCAGTACTTC. Full variable domain (missing parts from reference TRBV5-1 and TRBJ2-5): KAGVTQTPRYLIKTRGQQVTLSCSPISGHRSVSWYQQTPGQGLQFLFEYFSETQRNKGNFPGRFSGRQFSNSRSEMNVSTLELGDSALYLCASSPTGGQETQYFGPGTRLLVL.

The V and J genes are TRBV27 and TRBJ2-1, with 9 bases aligning to TRBD1. Trimming cost V 3 bases and J 4 bases; bases outside gene matches: 7. This CDR3 comprises 16 residues. Germline V gene lookup returns CDR1 MNHEY and CDR2 SMNVEV (reference sequence). The CDR3 DNA reads as TGTGCCAGCAGTTTCACCGGGACAGGGAGATACAATGAGCAGTTCTTC. Translation: CASSFTGTGRYNEQFF.

The V call is TRBV28, the J call TRBJ2-2; 7 positions match TRBD1. V lost 7 bases to trimming and J lost 3 bases; unmatched junction nucleotides: 5. Germline CDR1 MDHEN, CDR2 SYDVKM. CDR3 size: 14 residues. DNA of the CDR3: TGTGCCAGCAAGGGGGACAGCCACACCGGGGAGCTGTTTTTT. Translation: CASKGDSHTGELFF.

The rearrangement links TRBV6-1 to TRBJ2-1; D gene ambiguous. This CDR3 contains 15 residues. Germline assignment: CDR1 MNHNS and CDR2 SASEGT. V shed 1 base and J shed 0 bases, with 7 bases lying between them. DNA of the CDR3: TGTGCCAGCAGTGAAGACGGTAGCTCCTACAATGAGCAGTTCTTC. It specifies CASSEDGSSYNEQFF.

The chain has TRBV24-1 and TRBJ2-5; D unclear. CDR3 length: 12 residues. The germline gives CDR1 KGHDR, CDR2 SFDVKD. Deletions cut 4 bases from V and 7 bases from J, with 9 bases between. The DNA of the CDR3 is TGTGCCACCAGTGACCGCGAGGTGACCCAGTACTTC. It is translated as CATSDREVTQYF.

CDR3 coding DNA: TGTGCCAGCTACAGGGAATGGGGGACCCAGTACTTC. This sequence encodes CASYREWGTQYF. The chain is built from TRBV28 and TRBJ2-5; perhaps TRBD1 as D (6 bases). V dropped 8 bases and J dropped 7 bases, with 14 bases sitting between them. Germline V gene data show CDR1 as MDHEN and CDR2 as SYDVKM. This CDR3 has 12 residues.

The rearrangement joins TRBV6-6 to TRBJ2-3, with 10 nucleotides matching TRBD1. This CDR3 has 15 amino acids. With V trimmed by 5 bases and J by 5 bases, 7 bases remained unmatched. Germline V gene lookup returns CDR1 MNHNY and CDR2 SVGAGI (reference sequence). This CDR3 is CASSRGTGVGDTQYF. CDR3 sequence (DNA): TGTGCCAGCAGTCGCGGGACAGGGGTCGGAGATACGCAGTATTTT.

This chain uses TRBV15 with TRBJ1-2, with 7 nucleotides matching TRBD1. With 1 base clipped from V and 9 bases from J, the junction kept 8 bases outside the gene matches. Germline CDR1 reads LNHNV; CDR2 reads YYDKDF (reference sequence). This CDR3 has 14 amino acids. CDR3 DNA sequence: TGTGCCACCAGCAGAGGCCGGACAGGTCGGAGCTACACCTTC. Translating gives CATSRGRTGRSYTF.

The V and J genes are TRBV6-1 and TRBJ2-5; the match to TRBD2 covers 7 bases. Germline CDR1 MNHNS, CDR2 SASEGT. The CDR3 sequence is 17 residues long. The junction had 13 bases not matched to a gene; V was cut back by 2 bases and J by 4 bases. The CDR3: CASSERRRGSMIETQYF. The DNA of the CDR3 is TGTGCCAGCAGTGAAAGGCGGCGCGGGAGCATGATAGAGACCCAGTACTTC.

V gene TRBV3-1 (or the pseudogene TRBV3-2) combines with J gene TRBJ1-5; TRBD1 matches at 8 bases. Per the germline V gene, CDR1 is LGHDT and CDR2 is YNNKEL (reference sequence). CDR3 length equals 17 residues. V lost 6 bases and J lost 7; bases outside the gene matches: 17. The CDR3 DNA follows: TGTGCCAGCAGTCCTTTTCATCTGACAGGGGAGGGCCAGCCCCAGCATTTT. As protein: CASSPFHLTGEGQPQHF.

The V and J genes are TRBV6-6 and TRBJ1-6; D is unresolved. Trimming shortened V by 5 bases and J by 4 bases, and 12 bases separated the two germline ends. Germline V gene sequence: CDR1 MNHNY, CDR2 SVGAGI (reference sequence). The CDR3 is 15 residues long. CDR3 residues: CASSDGRTYNSPLHF. Written as DNA, the CDR3 is TGTGCCAGCAGTGATGGACGGACTTATAATTCACCCCTCCACTTT.

CDR3 coding DNA: TGCGCCAGCAGCTTGGGGCTAGCCTACACAGATACGCAGTATTTT. This gives the protein CASSLGLAYTDTQYF. The V and J genes are TRBV5-1 and TRBJ2-3; D may be TRBD2 (5 bases). Germline V gene lookup returns CDR1 SGHRS and CDR2 YFSETQ. This CDR3 spans 15 amino acids. Trimming shortened V by 0 bases and J by 2 bases, and 10 bases separated the two germline ends.

This clone was seen once. The J gene is TRBJ2-1, the V gene TRBV6-5, with TRBD2 matching over 12 bases. Trimming removed 6 bases from V and 1 base from J; junction bases left unmatched: 1. From germline, CDR1 is MNHEY and CDR2 SVGAGI. CDR3 length: 15 amino acids. This chain's CDR3 is CASRLAGGSYNEQFF. The DNA of the CDR3 is TGTGCCAGCAGACTAGCGGGGGGTTCCTACAATGAGCAGTTCTTC.

The rearrangement uses TRBV6-6 and TRBJ2-5; 9 nucleotides align to TRBD2. The J segment lost 3 bases and the V segment lost 6 bases, leaving 2 bases of the junction unmatched. This CDR3 has 13 amino acids. CDR1 is MNHNY, CDR2 SVGAGI, per germline (reference sequence). The DNA for the CDR3 is TGTGCCAGCAGCCGACTAGCGGAAGAGACCCAGTACTTC. Translation gives CASSRLAEETQYF.

The chain carries TRBV5-5 and TRBJ2-7; D possibly corresponds to TRBD1 (5 bases). V lost 4 bases, J lost 0 bases, and 14 bases lay in between. The CDR3 is 15 amino acids. Per the germline V gene, CDR1 is SGHKS and CDR2 is YYEKEE (reference sequence). The CDR3 loop reads CASSARTGLSYEQYV. The CDR3 DNA is TGTGCCAGCAGCGCACGAACAGGTCTCTCCTACGAGCAGTACGTC.

This chain links TRBV21-1 with TRBJ2-3; TRBD2 is taken as the D call from the table, unchecked against the DNA. TRBV21-1 is listed as a pseudogene. The CDR3 runs to 16 residues. The CDR3 DNA follows: TGTGCCAGCGGACCACCGGGGCGGGGACCACATAATACGCAGTATTTT. Its protein is CASGPPGRGPHNTQYF.